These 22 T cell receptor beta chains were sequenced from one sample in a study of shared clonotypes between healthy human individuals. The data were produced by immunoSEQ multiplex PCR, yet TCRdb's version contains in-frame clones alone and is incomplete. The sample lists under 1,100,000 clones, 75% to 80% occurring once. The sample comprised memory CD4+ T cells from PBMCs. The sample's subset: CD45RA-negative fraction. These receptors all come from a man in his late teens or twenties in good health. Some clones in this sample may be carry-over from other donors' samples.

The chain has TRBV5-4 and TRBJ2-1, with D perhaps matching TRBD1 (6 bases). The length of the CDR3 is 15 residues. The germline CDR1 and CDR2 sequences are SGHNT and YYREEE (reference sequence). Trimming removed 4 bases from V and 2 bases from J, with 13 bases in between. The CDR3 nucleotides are TGTGCCAGCAGCCCGGACAGCGCTGCCTACAATGAGCAGTTCTTC. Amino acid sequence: CASSPDSAAYNEQFF. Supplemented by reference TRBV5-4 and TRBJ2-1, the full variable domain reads ETGVTQSPTHLIKTRGQQVTLRCSSQSGHNTVSWYQQALGQGPQFIFQYYREEENGRGNFPPRFSGLQFPNYSSELNVNALELDDSALYLCASSPDSAAYNEQFFGPGTRLTVL.

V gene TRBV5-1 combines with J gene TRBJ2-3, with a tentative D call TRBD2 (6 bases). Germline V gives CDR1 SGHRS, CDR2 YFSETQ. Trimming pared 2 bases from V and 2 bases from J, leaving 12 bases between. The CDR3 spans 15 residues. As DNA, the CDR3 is TGCGCCAGCAGCTTATTGGGCGGGGACACAGATACGCAGTATTTT. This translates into CASSLLGGDTDTQYF.

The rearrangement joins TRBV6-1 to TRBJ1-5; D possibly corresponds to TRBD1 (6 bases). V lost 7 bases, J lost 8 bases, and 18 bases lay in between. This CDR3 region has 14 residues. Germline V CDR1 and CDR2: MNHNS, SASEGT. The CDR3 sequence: CASTGQRVGEPQHF. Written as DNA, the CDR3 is TGTGCCAGCACCGGACAGAGGGTCGGCGAGCCCCAGCATTTT.

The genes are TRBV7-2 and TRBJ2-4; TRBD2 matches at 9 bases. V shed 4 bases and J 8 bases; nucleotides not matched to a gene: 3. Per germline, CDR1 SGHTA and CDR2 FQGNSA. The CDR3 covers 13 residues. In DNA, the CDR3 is TGTGCCAGCAGCTCTCGCGGGGGGGACATTCAGTACTTC. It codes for CASSSRGGDIQYF.

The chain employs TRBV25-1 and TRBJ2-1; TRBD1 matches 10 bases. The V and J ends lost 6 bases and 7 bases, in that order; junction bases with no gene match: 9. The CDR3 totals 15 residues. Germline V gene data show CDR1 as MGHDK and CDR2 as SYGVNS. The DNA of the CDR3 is TGTGCCAGCAGCCTACGGGACAGGGGCGCAAATGAGCAGTTCTTC. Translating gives CASSLRDRGANEQFF.

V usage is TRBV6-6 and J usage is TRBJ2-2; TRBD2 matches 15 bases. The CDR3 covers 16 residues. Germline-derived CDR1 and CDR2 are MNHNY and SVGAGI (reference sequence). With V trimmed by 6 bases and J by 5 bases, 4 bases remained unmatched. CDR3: CASSEGLAGGTGELFF. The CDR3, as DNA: TGTGCCAGCAGCGAGGGACTAGCGGGAGGTACCGGGGAGCTGTTTTTT.

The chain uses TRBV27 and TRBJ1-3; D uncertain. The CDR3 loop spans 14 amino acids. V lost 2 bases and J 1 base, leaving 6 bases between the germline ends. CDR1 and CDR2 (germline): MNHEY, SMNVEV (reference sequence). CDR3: CASSLVPSGNTIYF. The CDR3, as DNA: TGTGCCAGCAGTTTAGTCCCGTCTGGAAACACCATATATTTT.

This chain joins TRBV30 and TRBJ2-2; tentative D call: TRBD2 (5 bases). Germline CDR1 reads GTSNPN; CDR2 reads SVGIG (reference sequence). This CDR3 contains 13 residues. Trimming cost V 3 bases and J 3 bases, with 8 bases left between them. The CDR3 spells CAWRSGYTGELFF. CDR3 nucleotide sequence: TGTGCCTGGAGATCGGGGTACACCGGGGAGCTGTTTTTT.

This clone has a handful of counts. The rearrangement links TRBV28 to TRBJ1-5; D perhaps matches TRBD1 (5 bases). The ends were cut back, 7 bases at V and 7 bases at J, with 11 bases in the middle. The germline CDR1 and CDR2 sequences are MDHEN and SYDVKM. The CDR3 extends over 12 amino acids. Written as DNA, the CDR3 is TGTGCCAGCATAGGGGATAGGCAGCCCCAGCATTTT. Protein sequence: CASIGDRQPQHF.

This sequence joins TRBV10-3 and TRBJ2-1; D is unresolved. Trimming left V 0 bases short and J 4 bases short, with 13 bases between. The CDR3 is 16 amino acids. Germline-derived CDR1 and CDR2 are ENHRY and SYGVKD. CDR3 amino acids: CAISESSLALYNEQFF. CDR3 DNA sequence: TGTGCCATCAGTGAGTCGAGTCTCGCTCTATACAATGAGCAGTTCTTC.

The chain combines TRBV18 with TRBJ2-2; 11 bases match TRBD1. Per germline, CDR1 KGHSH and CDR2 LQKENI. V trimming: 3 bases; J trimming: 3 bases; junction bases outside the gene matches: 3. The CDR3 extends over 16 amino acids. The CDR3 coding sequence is TGTGCCAGCTCACCCGGGACAGGGGGAGACACCGGGGAGCTGTTTTTT. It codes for CASSPGTGGDTGELFF.

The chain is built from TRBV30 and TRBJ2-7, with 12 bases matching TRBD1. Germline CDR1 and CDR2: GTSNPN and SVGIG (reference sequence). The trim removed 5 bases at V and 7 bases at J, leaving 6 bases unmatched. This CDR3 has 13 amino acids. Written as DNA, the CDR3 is TGTGCCTGGGCGGGACAGGGGGCGCGGGAGCAGTACTTC. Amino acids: CAWAGQGAREQYF.

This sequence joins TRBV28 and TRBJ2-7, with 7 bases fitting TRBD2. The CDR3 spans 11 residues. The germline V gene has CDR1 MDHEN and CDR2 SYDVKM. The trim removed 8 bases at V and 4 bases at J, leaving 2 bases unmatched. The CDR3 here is CASFSGYEQYF. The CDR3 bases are TGTGCCAGCTTTAGCGGGTACGAGCAGTACTTC.

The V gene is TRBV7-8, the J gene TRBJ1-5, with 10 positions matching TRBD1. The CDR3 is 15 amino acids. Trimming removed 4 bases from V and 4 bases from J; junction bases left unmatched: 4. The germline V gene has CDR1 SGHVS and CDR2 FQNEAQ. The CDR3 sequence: CASSWGTGENQPQHF. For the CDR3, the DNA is TGTGCCAGCAGCTGGGGGACAGGGGAGAATCAGCCCCAGCATTTT.

This CDR3 reads CASSLGLGRELFF. DNA of the CDR3: TGCGCCAGCAGCTTGGGATTGGGCCGGGAGCTGTTTTTT. This chain connects TRBV5-1 to TRBJ2-2, with unresolved D. The V end was cut by 0 bases, the J end by 9 bases, with 9 bases between. The germline V gene has CDR1 SGHRS and CDR2 YFSETQ. The CDR3 covers 13 residues.

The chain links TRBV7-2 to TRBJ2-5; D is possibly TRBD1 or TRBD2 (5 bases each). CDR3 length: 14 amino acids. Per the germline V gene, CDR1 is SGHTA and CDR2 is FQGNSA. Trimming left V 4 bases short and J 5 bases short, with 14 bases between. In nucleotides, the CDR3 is TGTGCCAGCAGCTCGGGACCCGATGTGGAGACCCAGTACTTC. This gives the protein CASSSGPDVETQYF.

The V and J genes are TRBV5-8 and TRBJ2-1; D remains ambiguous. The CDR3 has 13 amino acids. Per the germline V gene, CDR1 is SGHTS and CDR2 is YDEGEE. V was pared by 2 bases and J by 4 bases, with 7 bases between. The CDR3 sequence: CASSFETYNEQFF. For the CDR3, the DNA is TGTGCCAGCAGCTTTGAGACTTACAATGAGCAGTTCTTC. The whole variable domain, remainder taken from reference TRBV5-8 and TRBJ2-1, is EAGVTQSPTHLIKTRGQQATLRCSPISGHTSVYWYQQALGLGLQFLLWYDEGEERNRGNFPPRFSGRQFPNYSSELNVNALELEDSALYLCASSFETYNEQFFGPGTRLTVL.

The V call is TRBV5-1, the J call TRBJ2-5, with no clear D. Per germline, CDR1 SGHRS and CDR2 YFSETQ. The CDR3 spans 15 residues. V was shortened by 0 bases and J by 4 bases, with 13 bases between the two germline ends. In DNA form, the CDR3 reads TGCGCCAGCAGCTTGGAAGGGCCGCCTCCAGAGACCCAGTACTTC. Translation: CASSLEGPPPETQYF.

CDR3 bases: TGTGCCAGCAGTTCAGCCGGGACATGGGGGGATGAAAAACTGTTTTTT. Encoded protein: CASSSAGTWGDEKLFF. The chain uses TRBV28 and TRBJ1-4; a possible D gene is TRBD1 (6 bases). This CDR3 is 16 amino acids long. V lost 4 bases and J 6 bases, leaving 18 bases between the germline ends. The germline gives CDR1 MDHEN, CDR2 SYDVKM.

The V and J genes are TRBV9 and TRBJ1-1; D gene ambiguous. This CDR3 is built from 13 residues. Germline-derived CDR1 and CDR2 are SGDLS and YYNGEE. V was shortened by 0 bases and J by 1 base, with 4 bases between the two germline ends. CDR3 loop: CASSVATNTEAFF. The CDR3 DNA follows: TGTGCCAGCAGCGTAGCGACGAACACTGAAGCTTTCTTT.

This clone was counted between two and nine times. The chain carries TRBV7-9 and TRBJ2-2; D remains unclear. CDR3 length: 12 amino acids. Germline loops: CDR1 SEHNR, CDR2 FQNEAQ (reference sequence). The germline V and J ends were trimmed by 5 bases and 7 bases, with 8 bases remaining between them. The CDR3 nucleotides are TGTGCCAGCAGCCCCTCGATCGGGGAGCTGTTTTTT. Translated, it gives CASSPSIGELFF.

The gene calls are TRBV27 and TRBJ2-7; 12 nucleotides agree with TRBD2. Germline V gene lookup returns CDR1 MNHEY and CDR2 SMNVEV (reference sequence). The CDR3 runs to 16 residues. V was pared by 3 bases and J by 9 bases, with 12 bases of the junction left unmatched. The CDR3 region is CASSLQPGLAGLGQYF. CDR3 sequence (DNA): TGTGCCAGCAGTTTGCAACCGGGACTAGCGGGTCTCGGGCAGTACTTC.